This TCR beta chain stems from a study of shared clonotypes between healthy human individuals. Overall study findings and caveats: Generally, estimated richness proved larger in naive subsets than it did in memory subsets.

Some clones are missing from TCRdb's copy, which holds only in-frame ones; the method was immunoSEQ multiplex PCR. The sample holds roughly 2,300,000 clones; around 93% are singletons and the top ten take roughly 0.34%. A remark on this clone: The antigen is not known.

The ends lost 4 bases at V and 3 bases at J; junction bases unmatched: 2. The CDR3 is 13 amino acids. From germline, CDR1 is SGHTA and CDR2 FQGTGA. The sequencing input was naive CD4+ T cells from PBMCs. Subset in this sample: CD45RA+ positively selected. This sequence originates from a young man in good health. Some clones in this sample may be carry-over from other donors' samples. The J gene is TRBJ2-5, the V gene TRBV7-3; TRBD1 matches at 7 bases. The CDR3: CASSSTGKETQYF. CDR3 in DNA: TGTGCCAGCAGCTCGACAGGGAAAGAGACCCAGTACTTC.